The 15 T cell receptor beta chains below come from one sample, sequenced in a study of memory CD4+ T cells and cytomegalovirus serostatus. The table came from immunoSEQ multiplex PCR; TCRdb's copy has only in-frame clones and leaves some out. This sample has some 95,000 clones, with under 90% found just once. The sort gate was single viable CD3+CD4+CD8-CD45RO+ cells for memory CD4+ T cells. Sequenced sample: memory CD4+ T cells from blood. These receptors were obtained from an adult in good health and CMV-seropositive.

The J gene is TRBJ2-5, the V gene TRBV4-1; TRBD2 matches 7 bases. This CDR3 is 14 amino acids long. Germline V gene lookup returns CDR1 MGHRA and CDR2 YSYEKL. V lost 6 bases and J lost 3; bases outside the gene matches: 7. CDR3 sequence reads: CASSPLAAKETQYF. CDR3 bases: TGCGCCAGCAGTCCTCTAGCGGCCAAAGAGACCCAGTACTTC.

The chain has TRBV4-1 and TRBJ2-3, with 7 bases identical to TRBD1. Germline trimming cut 4 bases from V and 2 bases from J; bases unmatched to any gene: 12. Germline CDR1 MGHRA, CDR2 YSYEKL. This CDR3 is built from 17 residues. CDR3 protein: CASSLQGTVGATDTQYF. CDR3 nucleotides: TGCGCCAGCAGCCTCCAAGGGACAGTAGGGGCCACAGATACGCAGTATTTT.

This clone was counted between two and nine times. This rearrangement joins TRBV11-3 to TRBJ2-3; the match to TRBD2 covers 8 bases. The germline gives CDR1 SGHNT, CDR2 YENEEA. The V gene end was trimmed by 5 bases and the J gene end by 4 bases; junction bases not matched to a gene: 23. The CDR3 is 20 residues long. The CDR3 nucleotides are TGTGCCAGCAGCATTCCGCGGATACGGGAGGGGGATTTATTGCCAGATACGCAGTATTTT. This codes for CASSIPRIREGDLLPDTQYF.

The chain joins TRBV5-1 to TRBJ1-1; unclear D gene. This CDR3 has 15 amino acids. Between the trimmed V and J ends, which lost 0 bases and 0 bases, there was a span of 9 bases. The germline V gene has CDR1 SGHRS and CDR2 YFSETQ. CDR3 nucleotides: TGCGCCAGCAGCTTGGTTGGCGGTCTGAACACTGAAGCTTTCTTT. This gives the protein CASSLVGGLNTEAFF.

The J gene is TRBJ1-1, the V gene TRBV6-5; no reliable D call. This CDR3 has 13 amino acids. The V gene lost 0 bases and the J gene lost 8 bases, with 10 bases spanning the gap. In germline, CDR1 is MNHEY, CDR2 SVGAGI. The CDR3 bases are TGTGCCAGCAGTTACTCGGAGTCGGGAGAAGCTTTCTTT. Its translation is CASSYSESGEAFF.

The gene calls are TRBV21-1 and TRBJ1-2. TRBV21-1 is a documented pseudogene. The CDR3 loop spans 14 amino acids. The CDR3 region is CASSPRTVNYGYTF. The CDR3 DNA reads as TGTGCCAGCAGCCCACGGACGGTGAACTATGGCTACACCTTC.

The chain combines TRBV5-1 with TRBJ1-4; 8 bases align to TRBD1. V was pared by 7 bases and J by 5 bases, with 4 bases of the junction left unmatched. There are 13 residues in the CDR3. Per germline, CDR1 SGHRS and CDR2 YFSETQ. CDR3 region: CASARQGNEKLFF. CDR3 bases: TGCGCCAGCGCCCGACAGGGGAATGAAAAACTGTTTTTT.

A few counts support this clone. The genes are TRBV7-2 and TRBJ1-2; maybe TRBD1 (5 bases). The germline V and J ends were trimmed by 4 bases and 2 bases, with 11 bases remaining between them. The CDR3 has 14 residues. Germline CDR1 and CDR2: SGHTA and FQGNSA. CDR3 sequence reads: CASSSPGRNYGYTF. The CDR3 DNA follows: TGTGCCAGCAGCTCCCCAGGGCGCAACTATGGCTACACCTTC.

This clone was observed a few times. This chain joins TRBV27 and TRBJ2-7, with 11 positions matching TRBD1. Germline values: CDR1 MNHEY, CDR2 SMNVEV (reference sequence). Unmatched junction bases numbered 5, after V lost 6 bases and J lost 4 bases. The CDR3 consists of 14 residues. The CDR3 coding sequence is TGTGCCAGCAGGGGACAGGGGGTAGGTTACGAGCAGTACTTC. The encoded protein is CASRGQGVGYEQYF.

The chain couples TRBV7-9 to TRBJ2-6; D perhaps matches TRBD2 (5 bases). There are 17 residues in the CDR3. Per germline, CDR1 SEHNR and CDR2 FQNEAQ (reference sequence). The V and J ends lost 3 bases and 0 bases respectively, with 12 bases between them. The CDR3 nucleotides are TGTGCCAGCAGCTTCCCGACGGGGAGCTCTGGGGCCAACGTCCTGACTTTC. It yields the protein CASSFPTGSSGANVLTF.

The chain combines TRBV6-6 with TRBJ1-1, with unresolved D. In germline, CDR1 is MNHNY, CDR2 SVGAGI (reference sequence). V lost 5 bases and J lost 0, with 10 bases in between. This CDR3 has 14 amino acids. DNA for the CDR3: TGTGCCAGCAGTACAGCGTACATGAACACTGAAGCTTTCTTT. This codes for CASSTAYMNTEAFF.

This chain joins TRBV6-1 and TRBJ1-1, with D possibly being TRBD1 (6 bases). Germline V gives CDR1 MNHNS, CDR2 SASEGT. Trimming left V 6 bases short and J 5 bases short, with 16 bases between. The CDR3 is made up of 14 amino acids. The CDR3 spells CASSQQGIVTEAFF. DNA for the CDR3: TGTGCCAGCAGCCAACAGGGAATCGTGACTGAAGCTTTCTTT.

The J gene is TRBJ1-2, the V gene TRBV15, with D maybe TRBD1 (6 bases). The germline V gene has CDR1 LNHNV and CDR2 YYDKDF (reference sequence). Deletions cut 3 bases from V and 4 bases from J, with 15 bases between. The CDR3 is made up of 15 amino acids. CDR3 in amino acids: CATSSTTGLGYGYTF. The CDR3 region has the DNA TGTGCCACCAGCAGTACTACAGGGCTCGGCTATGGCTACACCTTC.

J is TRBJ2-1 and V is TRBV7-3, with D perhaps being TRBD1 or TRBD2 (5 bases each). The CDR3 spans 15 residues. Germline V gene sequence: CDR1 SGHTA, CDR2 FQGTGA. V gave up 2 bases and J gave up 5 bases, with 13 bases separating them. DNA of the CDR3: TGTGCCAGCAGCTTATTCCGGGTGGGGGACAATGAGCAGTTCTTC. Protein sequence: CASSLFRVGDNEQFF. The whole variable domain, filled in from reference TRBV7-3 and TRBJ2-1, reads GAGVSQTPSNKVTEKGKYVELRCDPISGHTALYWYRQSLGQGPEFLIYFQGTGAADDSGLPNDRFFAVRPEGSVSTLKIQRTERGDSAVYLCASSLFRVGDNEQFFGPGTRLTVL.

This clone was observed a single time. The V gene is TRBV5-6, the J gene TRBJ2-1, with TRBD2 matching over 9 bases. This CDR3 region has 17 residues. Germline-derived CDR1 and CDR2 are SGHDT and YYEEEE. The V gene end was trimmed by 0 bases and the J gene end by 10 bases; junction bases not matched to a gene: 14. The CDR3 region has the DNA TGTGCCAGCAGCTTGGCTAGCGCGGGAGGGCTCCGGGGAGAGCAGTTCTTC. This translates into CASSLASAGGLRGEQFF.